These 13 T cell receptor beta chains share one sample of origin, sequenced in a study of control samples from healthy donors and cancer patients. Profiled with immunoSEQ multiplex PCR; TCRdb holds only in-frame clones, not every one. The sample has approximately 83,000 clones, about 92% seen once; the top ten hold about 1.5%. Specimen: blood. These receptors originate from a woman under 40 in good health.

This chain's CDR3 is CASQGDQGNTIYF. CDR3 coding DNA: TGTGCCAGCCAGGGGGATCAAGGAAACACCATATATTTT. This rearrangement joins TRBV19 to TRBJ1-3, with TRBD1 matching over 7 bases. This CDR3 contains 13 residues. Germline CDR1 LNHDA, CDR2 SQIVND (reference sequence). The trim removed 9 bases at V and 4 bases at J, leaving 6 bases unmatched.

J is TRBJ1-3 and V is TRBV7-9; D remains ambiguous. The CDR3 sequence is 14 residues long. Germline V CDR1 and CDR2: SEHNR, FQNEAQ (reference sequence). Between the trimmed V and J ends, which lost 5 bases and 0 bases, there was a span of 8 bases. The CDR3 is CASSLSYSGNTIYF. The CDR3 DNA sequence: TGTGCCAGCAGCCTTTCTTACTCTGGAAACACCATATATTTT.

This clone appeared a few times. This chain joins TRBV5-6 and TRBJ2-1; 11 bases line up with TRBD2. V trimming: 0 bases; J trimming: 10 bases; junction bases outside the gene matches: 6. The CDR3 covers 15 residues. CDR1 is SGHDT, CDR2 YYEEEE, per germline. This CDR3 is CASSLVAGGPWEQFF. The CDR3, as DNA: TGTGCCAGCAGCTTGGTAGCGGGAGGGCCTTGGGAGCAGTTCTTC.

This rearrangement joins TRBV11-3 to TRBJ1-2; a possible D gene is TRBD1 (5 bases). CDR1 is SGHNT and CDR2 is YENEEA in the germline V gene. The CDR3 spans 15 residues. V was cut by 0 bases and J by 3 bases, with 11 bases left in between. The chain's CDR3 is CASSLDRGVHYGYTF. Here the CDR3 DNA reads TGTGCCAGCAGCTTAGACCGGGGGGTTCACTATGGCTACACCTTC.

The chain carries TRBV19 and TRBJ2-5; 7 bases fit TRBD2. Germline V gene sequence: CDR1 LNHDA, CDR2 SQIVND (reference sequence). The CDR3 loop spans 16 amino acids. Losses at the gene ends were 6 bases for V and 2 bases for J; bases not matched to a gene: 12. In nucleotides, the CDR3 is TGTGCCAGTAGCATTGGGACTAAGCCATTTCAAGAGACCCAGTACTTC. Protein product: CASSIGTKPFQETQYF.

CDR3 nucleotide sequence: TGTGCCAGCGGTATGGGGTTCAATGAGCAGTTCTTC. It encodes CASGMGFNEQFF. V gene TRBV12-3 or TRBV12-4 combines with J gene TRBJ2-1; no firm D call. V lost 8 bases, J lost 6 bases, and 11 bases lay in between. The CDR3 length is 12 residues.

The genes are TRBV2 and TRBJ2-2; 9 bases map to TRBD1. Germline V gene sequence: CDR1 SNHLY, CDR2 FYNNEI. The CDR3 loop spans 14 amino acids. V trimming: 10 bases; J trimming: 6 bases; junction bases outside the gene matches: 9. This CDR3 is CATRDRDTAGELFF. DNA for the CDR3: TGTGCCACCCGGGACAGGGACACGGCCGGGGAGCTGTTTTTT.

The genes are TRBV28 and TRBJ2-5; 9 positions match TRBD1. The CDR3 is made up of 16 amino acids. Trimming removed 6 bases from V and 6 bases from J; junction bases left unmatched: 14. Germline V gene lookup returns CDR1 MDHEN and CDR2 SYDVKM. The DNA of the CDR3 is TGTGCCAGCAGAGATCCGGGACAGGGTAATGGCAAGACCCAGTACTTC. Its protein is CASRDPGQGNGKTQYF.

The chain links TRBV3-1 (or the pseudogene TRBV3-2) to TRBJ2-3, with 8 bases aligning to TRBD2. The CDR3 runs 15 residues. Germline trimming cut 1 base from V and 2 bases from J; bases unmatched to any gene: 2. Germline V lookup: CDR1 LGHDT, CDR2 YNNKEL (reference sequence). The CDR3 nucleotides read TGTGCCAGCAGCCAAGCGGGGGGGTACACAGATACGCAGTATTTT. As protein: CASSQAGGYTDTQYF.

CDR3 coding DNA: TGTGCCACCAGTGATTTAGCCCCGCAGAGCTACAATGAGCAGTTCTTC. This codes for CATSDLAPQSYNEQFF. The chain couples TRBV24-1 to TRBJ2-1; D not certain. Trimming cost V 1 base and J 3 bases, with 12 bases left between them. CDR1 is KGHDR, CDR2 SFDVKD, per germline. The CDR3 runs 16 residues.

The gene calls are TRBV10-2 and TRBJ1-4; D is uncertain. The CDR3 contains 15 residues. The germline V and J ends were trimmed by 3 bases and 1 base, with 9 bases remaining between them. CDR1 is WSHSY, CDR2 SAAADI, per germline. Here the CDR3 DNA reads TGCGCCAGCAGTGATTTTAGTGGAACTAATGAAAAACTGTTTTTT. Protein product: CASSDFSGTNEKLFF.

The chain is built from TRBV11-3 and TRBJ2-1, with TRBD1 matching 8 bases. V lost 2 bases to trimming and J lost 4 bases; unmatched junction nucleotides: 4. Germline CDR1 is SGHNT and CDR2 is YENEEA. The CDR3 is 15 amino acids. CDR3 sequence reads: CASSLQGAQYNEQFF. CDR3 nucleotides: TGTGCCAGCAGCTTACAGGGGGCTCAATACAATGAGCAGTTCTTC.

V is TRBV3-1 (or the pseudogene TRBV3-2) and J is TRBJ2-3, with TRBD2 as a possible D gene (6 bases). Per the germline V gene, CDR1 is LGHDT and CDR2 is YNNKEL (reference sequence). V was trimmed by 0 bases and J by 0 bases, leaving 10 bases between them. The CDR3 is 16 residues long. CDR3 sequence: CASSQDRGVSTDTQYF. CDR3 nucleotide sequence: TGTGCCAGCAGCCAAGATCGCGGGGTAAGCACAGATACGCAGTATTTT.